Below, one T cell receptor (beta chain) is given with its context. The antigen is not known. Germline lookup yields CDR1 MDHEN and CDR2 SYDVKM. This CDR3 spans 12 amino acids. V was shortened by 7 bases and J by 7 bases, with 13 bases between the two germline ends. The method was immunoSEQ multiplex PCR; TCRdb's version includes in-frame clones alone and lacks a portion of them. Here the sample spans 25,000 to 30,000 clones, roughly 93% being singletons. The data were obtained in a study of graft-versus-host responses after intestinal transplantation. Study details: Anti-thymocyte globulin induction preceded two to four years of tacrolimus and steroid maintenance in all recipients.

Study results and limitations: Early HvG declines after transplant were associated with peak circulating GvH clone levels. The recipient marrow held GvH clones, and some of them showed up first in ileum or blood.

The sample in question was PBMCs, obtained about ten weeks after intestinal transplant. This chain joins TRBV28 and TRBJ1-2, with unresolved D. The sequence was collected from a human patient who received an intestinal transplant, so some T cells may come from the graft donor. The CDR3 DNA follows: TGTGCCAGCAACACGGCCCTGGTTGGCTACACCTTC. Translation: CASNTALVGYTF.